Listed here are 8 T cell receptor beta chains from one sample, sequenced in a study of cytomegalovirus exposure and HLA in healthy donors. PCR amplification relied on 60 Vbeta primers (plus 13 Jbeta primers). The repertoire was sequenced with immunoSEQ multiplex PCR; TCRdb's copy has only in-frame clones and lacks some. The sample has 150,000 to 180,000 clones, 70% to 90% seen once. Sequencing was performed on PBMCs. The receptor source for this set is a woman aged 18-29 years in good health and CMV-seronegative.

The chain links TRBV13 to TRBJ2-2, with TRBD2 identical over 9 bases. The CDR3 extends over 17 amino acids. J was trimmed by 3 bases and V by 5 bases; bases with no gene match: 10. Germline CDR1 reads PRHDT; CDR2 reads FYEKMQ (reference sequence). CDR3 bases: TGTGCCAGCAGCCGTAGCGGGAGAGATACCTACACCGGGGAGCTGTTTTTT. This codes for CASSRSGRDTYTGELFF.

The chain joins TRBV9 to TRBJ2-2; TRBD1 matches 7 bases. CDR1 is SGDLS, CDR2 YYNGEE, per germline. The CDR3 length is 15 residues. The V segment lost 4 bases and the J segment 1 base; nucleotides outside the gene matches: 4. The CDR3 coding sequence is TGTGCCAGCAGCTCCGACAGGGAGAACACCGGGGAGCTGTTTTTT. Translating it yields CASSSDRENTGELFF.

The genes are TRBV5-4 and TRBJ2-3; 7 bases are a match to TRBD1. Germline trimming cut 0 bases from V and 1 base from J; bases unmatched to any gene: 5. Germline values: CDR1 SGHNT, CDR2 YYREEE (reference sequence). The CDR3 contains 16 residues. This chain's CDR3 is CASSLAGGPRTDTQYF. Written as DNA, the CDR3 is TGTGCCAGCAGCTTGGCAGGGGGTCCACGCACAGATACGCAGTATTTT.

The chain is built from TRBV19 and TRBJ2-7; no reliable D call. Trimming took 3 bases from V and 3 from J, leaving 9 bases between them. Germline CDR1 LNHDA, CDR2 SQIVND (reference sequence). The CDR3 has 13 amino acids. The chain's CDR3 is CASSIGGLYEQYF. For the CDR3, the DNA is TGTGCCAGTAGTATCGGTGGGCTCTACGAGCAGTACTTC.

This clone came up once. The rearrangement joins TRBV7-6 to TRBJ2-1; possible D gene TRBD2, 5 bases. V lost 1 base, J lost 10 bases, and 8 bases lay in between. Germline CDR1 and CDR2: SGHVS and FNYEAQ. The CDR3 totals 12 residues. CDR3 protein: CASSLGPGEQFF. The DNA for the CDR3 is TGTGCCAGCAGCTTAGGGCCGGGGGAGCAGTTCTTC.

This chain connects TRBV20-1 to TRBJ1-2; 8 positions agree with TRBD1. This CDR3 is 11 amino acids long. Germline CDR1 is DFQATT and CDR2 is SNEGSKA (reference sequence). J lost 6 bases, V lost 5 bases, and 2 bases had no gene match. This chain's CDR3 is CSAWTGHGYTF. The CDR3 DNA reads TGCAGTGCTTGGACAGGGCATGGCTACACCTTC.

The V gene is TRBV14, the J gene TRBJ2-2; 9 nucleotides match TRBD2. The ends lost 0 bases at V and 4 bases at J; junction bases unmatched: 9. The CDR3 extends over 18 amino acids. The V gene's germline CDR1 is SGHDN and CDR2 FVKESK. The CDR3 spells CASSQDLRIAGATGELFF. Written as DNA, the CDR3 is TGTGCCAGCAGCCAAGATCTTAGGATAGCGGGGGCCACCGGGGAGCTGTTTTTT.

The V gene is TRBV5-1, the J gene TRBJ2-1, with TRBD1 matching 9 bases. This CDR3 has 15 residues. V trimming: 3 bases; J trimming: 2 bases; junction bases outside the gene matches: 3. Germline CDR1 is SGHRS and CDR2 is YFSETQ. The CDR3 here is CASSWDRATYNEQFF. The CDR3 DNA sequence: TGCGCCAGCAGCTGGGACAGGGCCACCTACAATGAGCAGTTCTTC.